This T cell receptor beta chain was documented in a study of PD-L1 blockade in urothelial cancer. Findings of the study overall: When measured at 3 weeks, tumor-associated blood clones expanded more in durable-benefit patients.

Note on this clone: Antigen specificity is unknown.

Each PCR reaction had synthetic TCR analog templates spiked into it. Repertoires were generated with immunoSEQ multiplex PCR, while TCRdb's copy carries only in-frame clones and drops some. Of around 45,000 clones detected, approximately 90% appear once; the ten largest clones hold 13% to 15%. Locally advanced or metastatic urothelial carcinoma was present in patients. This CDR3 comprises 15 residues. Trimming took 0 bases from V and 5 from J, leaving 12 bases between them. The V gene's germline CDR1 is MGHRA and CDR2 YSYEKL. This sequence joins TRBV4-1 and TRBJ2-3; D is possibly TRBD2 (6 bases). Sequenced material: PBMCs, taken around atezolizumab (anti-PD-L1) treatment. This TCR was sampled from a woman in her sixties with urothelial cancer. The CDR3: CASSQDQRRGDTQYF. The CDR3 region has the DNA TGCGCCAGCAGCCAAGATCAGCGGAGGGGAGATACGCAGTATTTT.